This T cell receptor (beta chain) emerged from a study of OX40 agonist ivuxolimab in advanced cancers. Looking at the study overall: With ivuxolimab, an agonistic anti-OX40 (CD134) antibody, patients were treated. The dose of intravenous ivuxolimab that patients received every 2 weeks ranged from 0.01 to 10 mg/kg.

This clone was counted a single time. Its antigen remains unknown. The CDR3 is 15 amino acids. Germline CDR1 is LNHDA and CDR2 is SQIVND (reference sequence). V was pared by 10 bases and J by 1 base, with 6 bases of the junction left unmatched. Study-level findings and limits: With doses of 0.1-3.0 mg/kg, partial responders showed among the lowest clonal expansion.

Here immunoSEQ multiplex PCR was the method, and the copy in TCRdb shows in-frame clones only, minus some. The sample includes 70,000 or so clones, just over 90% of them seen just once. This chain joins TRBV19 and TRBJ2-4; 11 nucleotides agree with TRBD1. This specimen was CD4+ or CD8+ T cells sorted from blood, taken in a trial of the OX40 agonist ivuxolimab. This clonotype was sampled from an adult with an advanced solid tumor such as melanoma, head and neck, liver or kidney cancer. CDR3 protein: CATRGQGAAKNIQYF. CDR3 in DNA: TGTGCCACCAGAGGACAGGGGGCCGCCAAAAACATTCAGTACTTC.